The next 3 T cell receptor beta chains were all read from a single sample in a study of T cell responses to AZD1222 COVID-19 vaccine. Sequencing was performed with immunoSEQ multiplex PCR; in TCRdb, only in-frame clones are kept and a portion is missing. The data show some 110,000 clones, 80% to 90% seen once. The sequencing here drew on peripheral blood, taken on day 0 of AZD1222 vaccination. These TCRs come from an adult in good health.

The CDR3 coding sequence is TGCGCCAGCAGCCCGGGTGATTTTCGGAACACTGAAGCTTTCTTT. Its translation is CASSPGDFRNTEAFF. This chain links TRBV5-1 with TRBJ1-1, with D unclear. The ends were cut back, 4 bases at V and 1 base at J, with 14 bases in the middle. This CDR3 comprises 15 residues. Germline lookup yields CDR1 SGHRS and CDR2 YFSETQ. Full variable domain (rest looked up from reference TRBV5-1 and TRBJ1-1): KAGVTQTPRYLIKTRGQQVTLSCSPISGHRSVSWYQQTPGQGLQFLFEYFSETQRNKGNFPGRFSGRQFSNSRSEMNVSTLELGDSALYLCASSPGDFRNTEAFFGQGTRLTVV.

The rearrangement joins TRBV19 to TRBJ2-1, with 7 bases matching TRBD2. V gave up 6 bases and J gave up 3 bases; unmatched junction bases: 5. The CDR3 consists of 14 residues. The germline CDR1 and CDR2 sequences are LNHDA and SQIVND (reference sequence). The CDR3 DNA sequence: TGTGCCAGTAGGGAAAGCGGGGACTACAATGAGCAGTTCTTC. Its protein is CASRESGDYNEQFF.

This chain connects TRBV7-2 to TRBJ1-1, with 11 nucleotides matching TRBD1. The germline V gene has CDR1 SGHTA and CDR2 FQGNSA. With 0 bases clipped from V and 7 bases from J, the junction kept 13 bases outside the gene matches. The CDR3 has 18 residues. The CDR3 loop is CASSLAAVWDRGSIEAFF. The CDR3 DNA reads TGTGCCAGCAGCTTAGCGGCGGTCTGGGACAGGGGGTCCATTGAAGCTTTCTTT. Supplemented by reference TRBV7-2 and TRBJ1-1, the full variable domain reads GAGVSQSPSNKVTEKGKDVELRCDPISGHTALYWYRQSLGQGLEFLIYFQGNSAPDKSGLPSDRFSAERTGGSVSTLTIQRTQQEDSAVYLCASSLAAVWDRGSIEAFFGQGTRLTVV.